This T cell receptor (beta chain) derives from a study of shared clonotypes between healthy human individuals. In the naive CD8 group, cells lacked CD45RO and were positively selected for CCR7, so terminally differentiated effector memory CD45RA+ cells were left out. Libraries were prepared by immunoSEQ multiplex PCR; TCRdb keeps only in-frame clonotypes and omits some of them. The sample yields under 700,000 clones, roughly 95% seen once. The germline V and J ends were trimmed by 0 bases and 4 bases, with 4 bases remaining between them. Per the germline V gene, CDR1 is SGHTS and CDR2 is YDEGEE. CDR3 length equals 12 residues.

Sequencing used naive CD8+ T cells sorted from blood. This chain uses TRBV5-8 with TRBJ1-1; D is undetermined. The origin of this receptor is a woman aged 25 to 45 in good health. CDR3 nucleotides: TGTGCCAGCAGCTTGGTTCGCACTGAAGCTTTCTTT. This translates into CASSLVRTEAFF.